Sequencing of this T cell receptor beta chain was carried out in a study of CDR3 diversity in severe acne. TCRdb called the PCR reads again in MiXCR, with one record for every CDR3 protein. Here the sample spans some 90,000 distinct CDR3 sequences, around half being singletons. Sample: blood. The sequence was collected from a male donor in good health, serving as a control.

The CDR3 nucleotides are TGTGCCAGCAGCGTGGGACTAGCGGGAGGTATAGCGGGCGAGCAGTACTTC. Translation gives CASSVGLAGGIAGEQYF. V gene TRBV13 combines with J gene TRBJ2-7; 15 nucleotides match TRBD2. The V segment lost 5 bases and the J segment 6 bases; nucleotides outside the gene matches: 11. The V gene's germline CDR1 is PRHDT and CDR2 FYEKMQ (reference sequence). The length of the CDR3 is 17 residues.